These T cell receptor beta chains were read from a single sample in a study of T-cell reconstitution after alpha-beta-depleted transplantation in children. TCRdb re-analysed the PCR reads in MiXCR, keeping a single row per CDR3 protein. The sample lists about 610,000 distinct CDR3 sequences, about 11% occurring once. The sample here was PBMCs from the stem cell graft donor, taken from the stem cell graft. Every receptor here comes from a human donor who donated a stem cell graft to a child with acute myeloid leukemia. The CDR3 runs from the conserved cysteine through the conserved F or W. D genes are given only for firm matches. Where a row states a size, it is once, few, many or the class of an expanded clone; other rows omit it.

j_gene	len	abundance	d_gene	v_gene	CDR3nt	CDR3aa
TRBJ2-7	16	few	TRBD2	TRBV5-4	TGTGCCAGCAGCAACGGACTAGCGGGGATCTCCTACGAGCAGTACTTC	CASSNGLAGISYEQYF
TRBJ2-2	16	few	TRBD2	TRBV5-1	TGCGCCAGCAGCCACGGACTAGCGGGACCCCCCGGGGAGCTGTTTTTT	CASSHGLAGPPGELFF
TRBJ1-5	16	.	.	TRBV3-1	TGTGCCAGCAGCCAAGGGACACATTCTAGCAATCAGCCCCAGCATTTT	CASSQGTHSSNQPQHF
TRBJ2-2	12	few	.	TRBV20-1	TGTATGCTAGGGCGGGGCACCGGGGAGCTGTTTTTT	CMLGRGTGELFF
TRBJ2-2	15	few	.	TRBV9	TGTGCCAGCAGCGTAGCGGGTCGGAACACCGGGGAGCTGTTTTTT	CASSVAGRNTGELFF
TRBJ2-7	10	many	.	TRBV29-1	TGCAGCGTTTATACAGGTCAGCAGTACTTC	CSVYTGQQYF
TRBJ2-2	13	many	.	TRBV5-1	TGCGCCAGCAGCCCCGATGGCACCGGGGAGCTGTTTTTT	CASSPDGTGELFF
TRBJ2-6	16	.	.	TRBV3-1	TGTGCCAGCAGCCAAGTCAAGGCCTCTGGGGCCAACGTCCTGACTTTC	CASSQVKASGANVLTF
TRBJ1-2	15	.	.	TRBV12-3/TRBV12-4	TGTGCCAGCAGCCCCCAAATCGGGGCTAACTATGGCTACACCTTC	CASSPQIGANYGYTF
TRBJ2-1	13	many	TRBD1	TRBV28	TGTGCCACCCCCAGTCGGGACAGCAATGAGCAGTTCTTC	CATPSRDSNEQFF
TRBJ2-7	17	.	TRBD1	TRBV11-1	TGTGCCAGCGACCGTCTGTCCGGGACAGGGGCCTCCTACGAGCAGTACTTC	CASDRLSGTGASYEQYF
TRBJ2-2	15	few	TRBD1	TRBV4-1	TGCGCCAGCAGCCAACCCGACAGGGACACCGGGGAGCTGTTTTTT	CASSQPDRDTGELFF
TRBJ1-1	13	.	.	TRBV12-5	TGTGCTAGTAGAAGGGAAAGGGGCACTGAAGCTTTCTTT	CASRRERGTEAFF
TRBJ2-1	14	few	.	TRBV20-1	TGCAGTGCTAGAGGAGGACAGCTATTCCATGAGCAGTTCTTC	CSARGGQLFHEQFF
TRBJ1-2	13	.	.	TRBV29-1	TGCAGCGTTGCCCTCGGGGAGGGCTATGGCTACACCTTC	CSVALGEGYGYTF
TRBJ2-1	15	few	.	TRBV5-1	TGCGCCAGCAGCCTGAAGGGATCGCCGGGCGGTGAGCAGTTCTTC	CASSLKGSPGGEQFF
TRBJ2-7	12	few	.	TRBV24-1	TGTGCCACCAGTGACGCCACCTACGAGCAGTACTTC	CATSDATYEQYF
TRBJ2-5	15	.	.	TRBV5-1	TGCGCCAGCAGCTTGATACGGAGGGCGGGGGAGACCCAGTACTTC	CASSLIRRAGETQYF
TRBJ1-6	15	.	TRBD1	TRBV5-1	TGCGCCAGCAGCCAGAGGACAGGGGATAATTCACCCCTCCACTTT	CASSQRTGDNSPLHF
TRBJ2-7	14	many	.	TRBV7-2	TGTGCCAGCAGCTTAAGTTGGACTGTCTACGAGCAGTACTTC	CASSLSWTVYEQYF
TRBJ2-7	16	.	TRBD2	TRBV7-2	TGTGCCAGCAGCGGGGGACTAGCGGGATACTCCTACGAGCAGTACTTC	CASSGGLAGYSYEQYF
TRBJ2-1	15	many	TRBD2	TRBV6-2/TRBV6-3	TGTGCCAGCAGCAACGGACTAGCGGGCGATTCTGAGCAGTTCTTC	CASSNGLAGDSEQFF
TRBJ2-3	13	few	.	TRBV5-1	TGCGCCAGCAGCTTTAGAACCACAGATACGCAGTATTTT	CASSFRTTDTQYF
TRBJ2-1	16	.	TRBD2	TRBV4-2	TGTGCCAGCAGCCAAGAAATAGCGGGAGGGAACTATGAGCAGTTCTTC	CASSQEIAGGNYEQFF
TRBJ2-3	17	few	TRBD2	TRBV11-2	TGTGCCAGCAGCTTAGATCCTAGCGGGAGGGCTCGCGGTACGCAGTATTTT	CASSLDPSGRARGTQYF
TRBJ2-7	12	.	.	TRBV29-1	TGCAGCGCCCGAACCAGGGGGGACGAGCAGTACTTC	CSARTRGDEQYF
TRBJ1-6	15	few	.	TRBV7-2	TGTGCCAGCAGCTTCTTGGAGGGGGATAATTCACCCCTCCACTTT	CASSFLEGDNSPLHF
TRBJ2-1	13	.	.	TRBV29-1	TGCAGCCTAGGTAGAGGTTCTTTCAATGAGCAGTTCTTC	CSLGRGSFNEQFF
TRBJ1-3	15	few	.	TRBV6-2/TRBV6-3	TGTGCCAGCGGACTAAGATTCGGCTCTGGAAACACCATATATTTT	CASGLRFGSGNTIYF
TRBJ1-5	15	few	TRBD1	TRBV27	TGTGCCAGCAGGGACAGGGGGCTAAGCAATCAGCCCCAGCATTTT	CASRDRGLSNQPQHF
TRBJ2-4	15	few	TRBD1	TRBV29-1	TGCAGCGTTGGGGCAGGGGGTACAGCCAAAAACATTCAGTACTTC	CSVGAGGTAKNIQYF